Following are 18 T cell receptor beta chains from one sample sequenced in a study of graft-versus-host responses after intestinal transplantation (dated by TCRdb to about 2021). The time point label, as the study defines it: cells obtained before transplantation from donor or recipient. The antigens these receptors bind are not known. Libraries were constructed by the immunoSEQ multiplex PCR assay. The clones in this table, taken by TCRdb from immuneACCESS, are in-frame only. Not every clone is retained; where verified, under half of the shortfall comes from an unresolved V gene, and the cause of the rest is unknown. Present in this sample are some 90,000 clones, less than 95% of which were seen just once. Of the sample, around 0.44% falls within the top ten clones. The input for sequencing was unstimulated CD8+ T cells sorted from spleen or lymph node cells, taken before transplant. Receptors originate from a human donor who was the organ donor for an intestinal transplant.

The count of this clone is one. The rearrangement links TRBV4-3 to TRBJ2-7; D possibly corresponds to TRBD1 (6 bases). This CDR3 is 14 amino acids long. The V end lost 0 bases, the J end lost 5 bases, and 11 bases lay between the germline ends. Germline values: CDR1 LGHNA, CDR2 YSLEER. CDR3 sequence (DNA): TGCGCCAGCAGCCAAGAGCAGGGGCACCACGAGCAGTACTTC. Encoded protein: CASSQEQGHHEQYF.

This clone was seen only once. Germline and junction disagree at one end, which may indicate a read error. V is TRBV20-1 and J is TRBJ2-7; 12 bases agree with TRBD2. The germline CDR1 and CDR2 sequences are DFQATT and SNEGSKA (reference sequence). The CDR3 contains 11 residues. The CDR3: CSAAASGGDHF. The CDR3 DNA sequence: TGCAGTGCTGCCGCTAGCGGGGGGGATCACTTC.

The chain combines TRBV27 with TRBJ2-2; the D gene is possibly TRBD2 (5 bases). Germline V CDR1 and CDR2: MNHEY, SMNVEV (reference sequence). V lost 8 bases and J lost 1, with 8 bases in between. The CDR3 length is 13 residues. This CDR3 is CASGGQNTGELFF. The CDR3 DNA reads TGTGCCAGCGGCGGGCAGAACACCGGGGAGCTGTTTTTT.

The chain is built from TRBV7-8 and TRBJ2-3; the D is unclear. Trimming left V 5 bases short and J 8 bases short, with 8 bases between. The germline CDR1 and CDR2 sequences are SGHVS and FQNEAQ. This CDR3 has 11 amino acids. For the CDR3, the DNA is TGTGCCAGCAGCCCCTCCCTTACGCAGTATTTT. Protein sequence: CASSPSLTQYF.

This rearrangement joins TRBV4-2 to TRBJ2-1; 9 positions agree with TRBD2. CDR1 LGHNA and CDR2 YNFKEQ come from the germline V gene. The CDR3 spans 17 residues. With V trimmed by 0 bases and J by 4 bases, 7 bases remained unmatched. The CDR3 loop reads CASSQDNPSGVYNEQFF. CDR3 in DNA: TGTGCCAGCAGCCAAGATAATCCTAGCGGGGTTTACAATGAGCAGTTCTTC.

The CDR3: CASRLAGGPNTEAFF. DNA for the CDR3: TGTGCAAGTCGCTTAGCTGGGGGCCCGAACACTGAAGCTTTCTTT. The chain joins TRBV12-2 to TRBJ1-1; the listed D gene, TRBD1, was not tested against the DNA. TRBV12-2 is termed a pseudogene. This CDR3 comprises 15 residues.

The gene calls are TRBV2 and TRBJ2-7; the match to TRBD1 covers 9 bases. The germline V gene encodes CDR1 SNHLY and CDR2 FYNNEI. This CDR3 has 14 residues. The J segment lost 3 bases and the V segment lost 2 bases, leaving 2 bases of the junction unmatched. This CDR3 reads CASSERQGGYEQYF. Here the CDR3 DNA reads TGTGCCAGCAGTGAAAGACAGGGGGGCTACGAGCAGTACTTC.

The V call is TRBV7-9, the J call TRBJ1-2; possible D gene TRBD1, 5 bases. CDR1 is SEHNR and CDR2 is FQNEAQ in the germline V gene (reference sequence). V lost 3 bases, J lost 4 bases, and 9 bases lay in between. The CDR3 has 13 amino acids. CDR3 sequence: CASSFPGLYGYTF. Written as DNA, the CDR3 is TGTGCCAGCAGCTTTCCAGGGCTCTATGGCTACACCTTC.

This chain joins TRBV27 and TRBJ2-3; no firm D call. Looked up from germline, CDR1 is MNHEY and CDR2 is SMNVEV (reference sequence). Trimming removed 5 bases at V and 1 base at J, with 19 bases between. This CDR3 comprises 17 residues. The CDR3 loop is CASSLADSLAGTDTQYF. The DNA for the CDR3 is TGTGCCAGCAGTCTCGCAGACTCCCTCGCTGGCACAGATACGCAGTATTTT.

This chain connects TRBV11-1 to TRBJ2-1, with 8 bases that match TRBD2. V shed 1 base and J 3 bases; nucleotides not matched to a gene: 8. The germline CDR1 and CDR2 sequences are SGHAT and FQDESV (reference sequence). The length of the CDR3 is 17 residues. The CDR3: CASSLEGLVAGYNEQFF. The DNA for the CDR3 is TGTGCCAGCAGCTTAGAGGGACTAGTAGCCGGCTACAATGAGCAGTTCTTC.

V usage is TRBV4-3 and J usage is TRBJ2-1; 8 bases are a match to TRBD2. The CDR3 is made up of 15 amino acids. Trimming took 5 bases from V and 7 from J; bases not matched to a gene: 10. CDR1 and CDR2 from the germline V gene are LGHNA and YSLEER. The CDR3: CASSGTAGAANEQFF. The CDR3 DNA reads as TGCGCCAGCAGCGGCACAGCGGGGGCTGCTAATGAGCAGTTCTTC.

J is TRBJ1-5 and V is TRBV6-6, with 9 bases that match TRBD1. The germline V gene has CDR1 MNHNY and CDR2 SVGAGI (reference sequence). CDR3 length equals 15 residues. The V gene end was trimmed by 2 bases and the J gene end by 8 bases; junction bases not matched to a gene: 7. The CDR3 nucleotides read TGTGCCAGCAGTTACGGGACAGGGTGGATCGAGCCCCAGCATTTT. Amino acids: CASSYGTGWIEPQHF.

J is TRBJ2-5 and V is TRBV19; TRBD2 matches 7 bases. Unmatched junction bases numbered 1, after V lost 1 base and J lost 5 bases. Germline loops: CDR1 LNHDA, CDR2 SQIVND (reference sequence). This CDR3 is built from 13 residues. CDR3 coding DNA: TGTGCCAGTAGTATAGTGGGGGGGGAGACCCAGTACTTC. This gives the protein CASSIVGGETQYF.

The table lists this clone with a count of one. This chain joins TRBV11-2 and TRBJ1-6, with no clear D. Per germline, CDR1 SGHAT and CDR2 FQNNGV. CDR3 length: 16 amino acids. Trimming pared 1 base from V and 0 bases from J, leaving 7 bases between. CDR3 in amino acids: CASSLAGPSYNSPLHF. CDR3 DNA: TGTGCCAGCAGCTTAGCGGGTCCCTCCTATAATTCACCCCTCCACTTT. The full variable domain, its missing parts supplied by reference TRBV11-2 and TRBJ1-6, is EAGVAQSPRYKIIEKRQSVAFWCNPISGHATLYWYQQILGQGPKLLIQFQNNGVVDDSQLPKDRFSAERLKGVDSTLKIQPAKLEDSAVYLCASSLAGPSYNSPLHFGNGTRLTVT.

Points on this clone: Compared with germline, one end of the junction differs, possibly owing to a read error. Additional DNA sequences in this sample encode the identical CDR3. The J gene is TRBJ1-4, the V gene TRBV27; TRBD1 agrees at 8 bases. The CDR3 runs to 14 residues. Per the germline V gene, CDR1 is MNHEY and CDR2 is SMNVEV (reference sequence). CDR3 protein: CASSSRQGREKLFF. CDR3 bases: TGTGCCAGCAGCTCCCGACAGGGGAGAGAAAAACTATTTTTT.

This sequence joins TRBV19 and TRBJ1-6; 9 nucleotides line up with TRBD1. The trim removed 6 bases at V and 7 bases at J, leaving 4 bases unmatched. From germline, CDR1 is LNHDA and CDR2 SQIVND (reference sequence). The CDR3 is 14 residues long. CDR3 coding DNA: TGTGCCAGTAGGACCGGGACAGGGAATTCACCCCTCCACTTT. The encoded protein is CASRTGTGNSPLHF.

The chain is built from TRBV13 and TRBJ1-2; 7 bases line up with TRBD1. Germline V gene data show CDR1 as PRHDT and CDR2 as FYEKMQ (reference sequence). Trimming at V came to 3 bases and at J to 7 bases, leaving 11 bases not matched to a gene. CDR3 length equals 15 residues. The CDR3 region has the DNA TGTGCCAGCAGCTTGGGCAGAGACAGGGTCTTTGGCTACACCTTC. Its protein is CASSLGRDRVFGYTF.

The V call is TRBV5-5, the J call TRBJ1-6; no firm D call. Per the germline V gene, CDR1 is SGHKS and CDR2 is YYEKEE (reference sequence). This CDR3 is built from 13 residues. The V end lost 2 bases, the J end lost 7 bases, and 7 bases lay between the germline ends. CDR3 DNA: TGTGCCAGCAGCTTTGAAGAGAATTCACCCCTCCACTTT. This gives the protein CASSFEENSPLHF. The entire variable domain, with the rest obtained from reference TRBV5-5 and TRBJ1-6, is as follows: DAGVTQSPTHLIKTRGQQVTLRCSPISGHKSVSWYQQVLGQGPQFIFQYYEKEERGRGNFPDRFSARQFPNYSSELNVNALLLGDSALYLCASSFEENSPLHFGNGTRLTVT.